The 5 T cell receptor beta chains reported below all come from one sample, sequenced in a study of blood T cell repertoires in COVID-19. Only in-frame clones appear in the TCRdb table, and some are missing; sequencing was by immunoSEQ multiplex PCR. The repertoire includes 250,000 to 350,000 clones, 80% to 95% of them detected once, and roughly 7.3% sits in the top ten. Sequenced material: peripheral blood. These receptors were collected from a woman in her twenties or thirties with COVID-19, enrolled during active disease.

This chain links TRBV4-3 with TRBJ2-1; possible D gene TRBD2, 5 bases. Germline V gives CDR1 LGHNA, CDR2 YSLEER. Between the trimmed V and J ends, which lost 0 bases and 8 bases, there was a span of 8 bases. This CDR3 spans 13 amino acids. The DNA for the CDR3 is TGCGCCAGCAGCCAAGATACGAGGGATGAGCAGTTCTTC. This sequence encodes CASSQDTRDEQFF.

V usage is TRBV24-1 and J usage is TRBJ1-1; D possibly corresponds to TRBD1 (5 bases). The ends were cut back, 9 bases at V and 0 bases at J, with 16 bases in the middle. The CDR3 loop spans 15 amino acids. Per germline, CDR1 KGHDR and CDR2 SFDVKD. CDR3 loop: CATSTWGVMNTEAFF. Written as DNA, the CDR3 is TGTGCCACCTCCACGTGGGGGGTAATGAACACTGAAGCTTTCTTT.

V gene TRBV7-8 combines with J gene TRBJ1-5; no firm D call. The V end was cut by 1 base, the J end by 6 bases, with 13 bases between. This CDR3 has 15 amino acids. Germline V gene lookup returns CDR1 SGHVS and CDR2 FQNEAQ. The CDR3 reads CASSLVSGSVQPQHF. The DNA for the CDR3 is TGTGCCAGCAGCTTAGTGTCCGGGTCGGTTCAGCCCCAGCATTTT.

The chain carries TRBV28 and TRBJ1-2, with D tentatively TRBD1 (6 bases). The CDR3 has 12 amino acids. Germline V gene lookup returns CDR1 MDHEN and CDR2 SYDVKM. The germline V and J ends were trimmed by 5 bases and 4 bases, with 8 bases remaining between them. For the CDR3, the DNA is TGTGCCAGCAGTACAGGGCCCTATGGCTACACCTTC. This codes for CASSTGPYGYTF.

CDR3 amino acids: CASSEDRGRQDNSPLHF. The CDR3 nucleotides read TGTGCCAGCAGTGAGGACAGGGGACGCCAGGATAATTCACCCCTCCACTTT. This sequence joins TRBV2 and TRBJ1-6; 9 bases line up with TRBD1. CDR3 length: 17 amino acids. The J segment lost 5 bases and the V segment lost 3 bases, leaving 8 bases of the junction unmatched. CDR1 is SNHLY, CDR2 FYNNEI, per germline.